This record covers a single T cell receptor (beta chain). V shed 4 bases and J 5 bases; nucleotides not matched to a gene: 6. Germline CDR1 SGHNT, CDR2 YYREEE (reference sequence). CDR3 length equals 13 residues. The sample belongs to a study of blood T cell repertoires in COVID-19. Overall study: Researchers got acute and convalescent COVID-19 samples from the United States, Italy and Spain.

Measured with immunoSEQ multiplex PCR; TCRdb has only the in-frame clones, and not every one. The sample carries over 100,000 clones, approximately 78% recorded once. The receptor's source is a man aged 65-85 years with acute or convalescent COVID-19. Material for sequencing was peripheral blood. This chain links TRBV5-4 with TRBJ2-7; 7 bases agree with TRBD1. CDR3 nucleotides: TGTGCCAGCAGCGTACAGGGGACCCACGAGCAGTACTTC. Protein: CASSVQGTHEQYF.